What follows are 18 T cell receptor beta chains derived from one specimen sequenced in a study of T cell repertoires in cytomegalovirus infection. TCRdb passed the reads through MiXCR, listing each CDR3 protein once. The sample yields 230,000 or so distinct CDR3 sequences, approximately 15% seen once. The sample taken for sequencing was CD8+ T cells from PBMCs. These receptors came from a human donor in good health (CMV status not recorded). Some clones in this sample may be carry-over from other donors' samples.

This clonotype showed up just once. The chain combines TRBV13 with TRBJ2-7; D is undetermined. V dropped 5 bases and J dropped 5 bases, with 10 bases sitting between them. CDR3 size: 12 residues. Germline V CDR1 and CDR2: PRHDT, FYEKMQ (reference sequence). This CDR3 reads CASSRVLDEQYF. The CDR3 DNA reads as TGTGCCAGCAGCCGGGTCCTGGACGAGCAGTACTTC.

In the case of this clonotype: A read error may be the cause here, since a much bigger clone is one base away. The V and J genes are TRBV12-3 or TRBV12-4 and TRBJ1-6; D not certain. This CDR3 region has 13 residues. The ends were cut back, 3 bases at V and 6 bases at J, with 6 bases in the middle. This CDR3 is CASSFRGNSPLHF. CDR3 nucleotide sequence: TGTGCCAGCAGTTTTCGGGGTAATTCACCCCTCCACTTT.

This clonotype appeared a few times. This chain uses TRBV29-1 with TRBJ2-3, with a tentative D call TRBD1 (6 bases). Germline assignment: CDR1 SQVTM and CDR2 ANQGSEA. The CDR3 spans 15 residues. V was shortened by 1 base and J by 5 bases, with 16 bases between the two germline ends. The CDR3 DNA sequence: TGCAGCGTTGAAGGTCCAGGGGTCGAAGGAGATACGCAGTATTTT. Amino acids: CSVEGPGVEGDTQYF.

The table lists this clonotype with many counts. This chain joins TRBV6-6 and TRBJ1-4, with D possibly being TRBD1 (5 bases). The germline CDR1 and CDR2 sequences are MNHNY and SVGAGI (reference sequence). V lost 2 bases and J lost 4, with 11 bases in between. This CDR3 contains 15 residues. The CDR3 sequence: CASSYLTAYNEKLFF. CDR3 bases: TGTGCCAGCAGTTACCTGACAGCTTATAATGAAAAACTGTTTTTT.

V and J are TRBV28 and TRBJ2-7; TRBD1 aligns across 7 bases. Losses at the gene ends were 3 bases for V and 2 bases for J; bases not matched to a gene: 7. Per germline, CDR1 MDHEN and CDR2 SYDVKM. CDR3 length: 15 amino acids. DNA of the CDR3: TGTGCCAGCAGTTTTGGTCAGGGGGTACCCTACGAGCAGTACTTC. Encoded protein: CASSFGQGVPYEQYF.

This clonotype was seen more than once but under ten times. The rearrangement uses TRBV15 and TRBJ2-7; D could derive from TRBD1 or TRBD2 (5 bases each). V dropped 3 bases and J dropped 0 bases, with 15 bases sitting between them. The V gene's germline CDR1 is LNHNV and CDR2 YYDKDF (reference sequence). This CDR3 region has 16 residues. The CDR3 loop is CATSSRGQGYSYEQYF. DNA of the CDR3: TGTGCCACCAGCAGCCGAGGGCAGGGTTACTCCTACGAGCAGTACTTC.

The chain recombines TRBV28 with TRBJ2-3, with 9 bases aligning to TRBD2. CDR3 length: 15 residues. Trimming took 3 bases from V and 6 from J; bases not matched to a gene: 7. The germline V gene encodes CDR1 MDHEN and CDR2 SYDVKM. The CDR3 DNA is TGTGCCAGCAGTTTCGGCGGGGGGGCAGCGGATACGCAGTATTTT. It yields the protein CASSFGGGAADTQYF.

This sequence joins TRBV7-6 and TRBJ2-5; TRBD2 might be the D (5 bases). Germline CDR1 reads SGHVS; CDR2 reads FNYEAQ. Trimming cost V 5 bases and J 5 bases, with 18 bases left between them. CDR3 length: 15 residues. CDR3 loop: CASSLSATRGETQYF. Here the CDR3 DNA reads TGTGCCAGCAGCCTCTCGGCTACCCGAGGGGAGACCCAGTACTTC.

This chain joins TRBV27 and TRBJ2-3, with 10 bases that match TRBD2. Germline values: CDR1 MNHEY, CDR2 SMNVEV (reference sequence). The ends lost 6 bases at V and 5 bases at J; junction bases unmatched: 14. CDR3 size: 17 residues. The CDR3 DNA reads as TGTGCCAGCAGCTCTCAGACTAGCGGGTTTGTTGGAGATACGCAGTATTTT. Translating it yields CASSSQTSGFVGDTQYF.

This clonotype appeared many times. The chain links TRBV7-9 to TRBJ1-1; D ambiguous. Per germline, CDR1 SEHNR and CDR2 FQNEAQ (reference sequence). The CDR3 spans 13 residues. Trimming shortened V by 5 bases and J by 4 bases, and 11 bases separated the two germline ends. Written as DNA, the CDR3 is TGTGCCAGCAGCGCGCGGGCGGCCACTGAAGCTTTCTTT. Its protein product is CASSARAATEAFF.

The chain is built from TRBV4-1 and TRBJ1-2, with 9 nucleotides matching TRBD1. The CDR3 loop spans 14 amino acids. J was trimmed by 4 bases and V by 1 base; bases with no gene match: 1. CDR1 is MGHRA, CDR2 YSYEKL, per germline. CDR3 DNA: TGCGCCAGCAGCCAAGGACAGGGGGGCTATGGCTACACCTTC. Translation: CASSQGQGGYGYTF.

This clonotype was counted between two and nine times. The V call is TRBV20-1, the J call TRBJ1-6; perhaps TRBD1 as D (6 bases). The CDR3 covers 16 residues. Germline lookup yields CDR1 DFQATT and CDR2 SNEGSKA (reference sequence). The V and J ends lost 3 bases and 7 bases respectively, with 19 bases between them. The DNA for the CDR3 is TGCAGTGCTAGCTCAGTGGGGGGCAGAGGGAATTCACCCCTCCACTTT. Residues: CSASSVGGRGNSPLHF.

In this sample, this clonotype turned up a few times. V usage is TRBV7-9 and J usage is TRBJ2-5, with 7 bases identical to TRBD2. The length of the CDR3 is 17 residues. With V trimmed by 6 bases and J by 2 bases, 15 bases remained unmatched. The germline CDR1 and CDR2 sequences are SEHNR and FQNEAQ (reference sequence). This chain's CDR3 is CASSHYPPTSDQETQYF. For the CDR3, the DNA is TGTGCCAGCAGTCACTATCCCCCCACTAGCGATCAAGAGACCCAGTACTTC.

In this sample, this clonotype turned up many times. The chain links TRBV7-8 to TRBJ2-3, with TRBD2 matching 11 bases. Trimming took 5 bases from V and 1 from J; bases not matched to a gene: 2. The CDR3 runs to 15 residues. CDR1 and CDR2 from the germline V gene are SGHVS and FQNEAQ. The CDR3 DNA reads TGTGCCAGCAGCCAGGGACTAGCGGGCACAGATACGCAGTATTTT. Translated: CASSQGLAGTDTQYF.

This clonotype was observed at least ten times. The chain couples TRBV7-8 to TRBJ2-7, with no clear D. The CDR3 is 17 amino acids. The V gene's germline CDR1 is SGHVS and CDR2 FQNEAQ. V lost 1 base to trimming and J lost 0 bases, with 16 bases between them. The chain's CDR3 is CASSLDRGVRHSYEQYF. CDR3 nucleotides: TGTGCCAGCAGCTTAGATCGTGGGGTACGGCACTCCTACGAGCAGTACTTC.

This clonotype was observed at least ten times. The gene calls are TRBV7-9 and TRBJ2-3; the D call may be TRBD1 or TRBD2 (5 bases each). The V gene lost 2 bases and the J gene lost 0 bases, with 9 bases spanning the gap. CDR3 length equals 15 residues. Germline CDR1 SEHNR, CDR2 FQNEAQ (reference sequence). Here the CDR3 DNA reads TGTGCCAGCAGCTTACGGGACGGGAGCACAGATACGCAGTATTTT. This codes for CASSLRDGSTDTQYF.

For the CDR3, the DNA is TGCGCCAGCAGCTTGCAGTCGACCCGAACAGGTTCTCAGGGCCCTGAAGCTTTCTTT. Translating gives CASSLQSTRTGSQGPEAFF. The chain uses TRBV5-1 and TRBJ1-1; weak D call: TRBD1 (5 bases). V lost 1 base, J lost 6 bases, and 28 bases lay in between. The V gene's germline CDR1 is SGHRS and CDR2 YFSETQ. The CDR3 totals 19 residues.

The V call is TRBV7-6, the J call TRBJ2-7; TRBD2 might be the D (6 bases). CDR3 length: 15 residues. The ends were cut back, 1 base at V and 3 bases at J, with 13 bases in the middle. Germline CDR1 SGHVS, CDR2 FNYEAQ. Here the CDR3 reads CASSLGPGSYYEQYF. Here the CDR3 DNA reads TGTGCCAGCAGCTTAGGGCCCGGGAGTTACTACGAGCAGTACTTC.